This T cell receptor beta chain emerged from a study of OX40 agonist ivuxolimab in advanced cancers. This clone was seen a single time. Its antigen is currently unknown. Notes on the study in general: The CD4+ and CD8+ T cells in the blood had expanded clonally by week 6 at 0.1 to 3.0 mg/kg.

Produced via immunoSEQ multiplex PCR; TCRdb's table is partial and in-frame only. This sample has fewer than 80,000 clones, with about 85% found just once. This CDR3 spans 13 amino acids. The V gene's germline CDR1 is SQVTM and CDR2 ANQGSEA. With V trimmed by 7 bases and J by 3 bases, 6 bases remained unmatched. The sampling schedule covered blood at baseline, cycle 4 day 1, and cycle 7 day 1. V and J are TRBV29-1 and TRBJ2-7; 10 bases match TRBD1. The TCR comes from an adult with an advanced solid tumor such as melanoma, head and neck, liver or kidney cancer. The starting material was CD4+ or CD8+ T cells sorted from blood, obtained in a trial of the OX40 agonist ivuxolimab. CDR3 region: CSGAGTGDYEQYF. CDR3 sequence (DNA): TGCAGCGGAGCCGGGACAGGGGACTACGAGCAGTACTTC.